This T cell receptor (beta chain) was identified in a study of regulatory T cells in long-lasting Graves disease. The overall study: Antithyroid drugs had been taken under 3 months by newly diagnosed Graves' patients.

To make TCR beta libraries, researchers used iRepertoire HTBI primers and Arm-PCR of CDR3 regions. TCRdb re-called the multiplex PCR reads with MiXCR, one entry per CDR3 protein. The sample includes about 350,000 distinct CDR3 sequences, roughly 17% of them seen just once. V was clipped by 4 bases and J by 1 base; unmatched bases: 9. Per the germline V gene, CDR1 is SQVTM and CDR2 is ANQGSEA. The CDR3 is 16 residues long. In this sample, this clonotype turned up many times. Documented time point: newly diagnosed GD, antithyroid drugs for less than 3 months. PBMCs were the source of the RNA used for TCR sequencing. The collection involved drawing 8.5 to 9 milliliters of peripheral blood into EDTA tubes. These data were also filed under a second study, of T cells in Graves' hyperthyroidism and ophthalmopathy. As reported in that work: First-round RT-PCR with HTBI primers amplified the TCR CDR3 region. Most thyroid clonotypes with frequency above 0.001 were detected in blood.

The specimen comprised peripheral blood mononuclear cells (PBMCs), sampled at new diagnosis, from a patient treated with antithyroid drugs. This TCR derives from a middle-aged man with Graves disease. The chain recombines TRBV29-1 with TRBJ2-5, with 10 bases fitting TRBD2. This CDR3 is CSVVWLAGVVQETQYF. The CDR3 nucleotides are TGCAGCGTTGTATGGCTAGCGGGGGTAGTCCAAGAGACCCAGTACTTC.